The 24 T cell receptor beta chains listed next were all sequenced from one sample in a study of cytomegalovirus exposure and HLA in healthy donors. Use of 60 Vbeta and 13 Jbeta primers characterized the PCR. The repertoire was sequenced with immunoSEQ multiplex PCR; TCRdb's copy has only in-frame clones and lacks some. This listing includes about 39,000 clones. The sequencing sample was made of PBMCs. The receptors derive from a woman between 25 and 40 years old in good health and CMV-seropositive.

The gene calls are TRBV9 and TRBJ2-2, with 9 bases that match TRBD2. CDR3 length: 16 residues. Germline CDR1 and CDR2: SGDLS and YYNGEE. Trimming removed 0 bases from V and 5 bases from J; junction bases left unmatched: 5. CDR3 amino acids: CASSVVSSGATGELFF. The CDR3 DNA reads as TGTGCCAGCAGCGTAGTTTCTAGCGGGGCTACCGGGGAGCTGTTTTTT.

This chain links TRBV14 with TRBJ2-3, with D possibly matching TRBD1 (5 bases). Trimming pared 7 bases from V and 0 bases from J, leaving 11 bases between. Germline CDR1 and CDR2: SGHDN and FVKESK. The CDR3 has 14 residues. The CDR3 sequence is CASTRGSSTDTQYF. As DNA, the CDR3 is TGTGCCAGCACTAGGGGATCTAGCACAGATACGCAGTATTTT.

This chain connects TRBV29-1 to TRBJ2-5; D is unclear. The CDR3 extends over 11 amino acids. The V gene lost 3 bases and the J gene lost 2 bases, with 4 bases spanning the gap. Germline V gene lookup returns CDR1 SQVTM and CDR2 ANQGSEA. Written as DNA, the CDR3 is TGCAGCGTTGAGAGACAAGAGACCCAGTACTTC. Encoded protein: CSVERQETQYF.

The CDR3, as DNA: TGCGCCAGCAGCTTAGTAAAGAGCGGGGGGCCGGAGACCCAGTACTTC. It yields the protein CASSLVKSGGPETQYF. J is TRBJ2-5 and V is TRBV5-1, with 9 nucleotides matching TRBD2. J lost 5 bases, V lost 2 bases, and 10 bases had no gene match. The length of the CDR3 is 16 residues. CDR1 and CDR2 from the germline V gene are SGHRS and YFSETQ.

For the CDR3, the DNA is TGTGCCAGCAGCGGAGGATCTTTAGTTTCGCCCCTCCACTTT. Its translation is CASSGGSLVSPLHF. V gene TRBV5-6 combines with J gene TRBJ1-6; D not certain. This CDR3 is built from 14 residues. Per germline, CDR1 SGHDT and CDR2 YYEEEE. V gave up 4 bases and J gave up 13 bases, with 18 bases separating them.

This chain connects TRBV4-1 to TRBJ1-2; weak D call: TRBD1 (6 bases). This CDR3 has 17 amino acids. Trimming took 0 bases from V and 4 from J, leaving 18 bases between them. From germline, CDR1 is MGHRA and CDR2 YSYEKL. DNA of the CDR3: TGCGCCAGCAGCCAAGATCTTTCGGCAGGGGAGCCCTATGGCTACACCTTC. Amino acids: CASSQDLSAGEPYGYTF.

The rearrangement uses TRBV5-4 and TRBJ2-1, with a possible D match to TRBD2 (5 bases). CDR1 and CDR2 (germline): SGHNT, YYREEE (reference sequence). This CDR3 region has 12 residues. Trimming cost V 0 bases and J 12 bases, with 10 bases left between them. CDR3: CASSLAGGGQFF. Written as DNA, the CDR3 is TGTGCCAGCAGCTTGGCCGGAGGAGGGCAGTTCTTC.

CDR3 amino acids: CASSLTGGKETQYF. CDR3 nucleotide sequence: TGTGCCAGTAGTCTTACAGGGGGAAAAGAGACCCAGTACTTC. The chain combines TRBV19 with TRBJ2-5, with TRBD1 matching over 8 bases. Germline-derived CDR1 and CDR2 are LNHDA and SQIVND (reference sequence). V shed 5 bases, J shed 3 bases, and the junction held 5 bases outside the gene matches. CDR3 length: 14 amino acids.

The V call is TRBV6-5, the J call TRBJ2-7; a weak D match, TRBD1 (6 bases). This CDR3 is built from 13 residues. Trimming shortened V by 5 bases and J by 2 bases, and 10 bases separated the two germline ends. Per germline, CDR1 MNHEY and CDR2 SVGAGI. The CDR3 DNA reads as TGTGCCAGCAGTGGGACAACAACCTACGAGCAGTACTTC. Residues: CASSGTTTYEQYF.

CDR3 in DNA: TGCGCCAGCAGCCCCGGGACTTCCCAGGAGACCCAGTACTTC. Protein product: CASSPGTSQETQYF. The rearrangement uses TRBV4-1 and TRBJ2-5; maybe TRBD2 (6 bases). The V end was cut by 4 bases, the J end by 5 bases, with 14 bases between. Looked up from germline, CDR1 is MGHRA and CDR2 is YSYEKL. The CDR3 contains 14 residues.

As to this clone: One end of the junction varies from germline; a read error may be responsible. The identical CDR3 is also encoded by other nucleotide sequences in the sample. The gene calls are TRBV25-1 and TRBJ2-3; perhaps TRBD2 as D (6 bases). Per germline, CDR1 MGHDK and CDR2 SYGVNS. This CDR3 is 15 amino acids long. The CDR3 spells CASSEMLAGTDTQYF. CDR3 sequence (DNA): TGCGCCAGCAGTGAGATGTTAGCGGGCACAGATACGCAGTATTTT.

The chain combines TRBV5-8 with TRBJ2-5, with a weak D call TRBD1 (5 bases). With the DNA end fitting TRBJ2-7 better, the J assignment may be wrong. Germline V gives CDR1 SGHTS, CDR2 YDEGEE. The CDR3 consists of 14 residues. The CDR3 DNA reads as TGTGCCAGCAGCCGGCCAGGGTTAGACCTCGAGCAGTACTTC. This gives the protein CASSRPGLDLEQYF.

This sequence joins TRBV7-9 and TRBJ2-7; 8 bases are a match to TRBD2. J was trimmed by 3 bases and V by 6 bases; bases with no gene match: 7. CDR3 size: 14 residues. Germline V lookup: CDR1 SEHNR, CDR2 FQNEAQ (reference sequence). This chain's CDR3 is CASRPSGLHYEQYF. The CDR3 bases are TGTGCCAGCAGACCTAGCGGGCTTCACTACGAGCAGTACTTC.

This rearrangement joins TRBV7-2 to TRBJ1-2; 10 nucleotides line up with TRBD1. This CDR3 has 14 amino acids. Losses at the gene ends were 4 bases for V and 8 bases for J; bases not matched to a gene: 7. The germline V gene has CDR1 SGHTA and CDR2 FQGNSA. In DNA, the CDR3 is TGTGCCAGCAGCTGGACAGGGGGAGCTAGGGGCTACACCTTC. It yields the protein CASSWTGGARGYTF.

The V and J genes are TRBV30 and TRBJ2-7, with TRBD1 matching over 9 bases. The ends lost 5 bases at V and 3 bases at J; junction bases unmatched: 2. This CDR3 region has 12 residues. The germline CDR1 and CDR2 sequences are GTSNPN and SVGIG (reference sequence). The CDR3 DNA sequence: TGTGCCTGGGGGGGACAGGGCTACGAGCAGTACTTC. It encodes CAWGGQGYEQYF. The variable domain in full, with the rest retrieved from reference TRBV30 and TRBJ2-7, is SQTIHQWPATLVQPVGSPLSLECTVEGTSNPNLYWYRQAAGRGLQLLFYSVGIGQISSEVPQNLSASRPQDRQFILSSKKLLLSDSGFYLCAWGGQGYEQYFGPGTRLTVT.

The V and J genes are TRBV19 and TRBJ1-1; D remains unclear. V was cut by 1 base and J by 2 bases, with 8 bases left in between. The germline V gene encodes CDR1 LNHDA and CDR2 SQIVND (reference sequence). This CDR3 comprises 14 residues. The CDR3 nucleotides are TGTGCCAGTAGTATAGGGCTCCAAAACACTGAAGCTTTCTTT. Protein: CASSIGLQNTEAFF.

The chain combines TRBV7-9 with TRBJ2-7; 11 bases fit TRBD2. Germline V gene lookup returns CDR1 SEHNR and CDR2 FQNEAQ (reference sequence). This CDR3 comprises 16 residues. J lost 3 bases, V lost 4 bases, and 8 bases had no gene match. The CDR3 DNA is TGTGCCAGCAGCTCGGCTAGCGGGGGGATCCACTACGAGCAGTACTTC. This gives the protein CASSSASGGIHYEQYF.

The CDR3 bases are TGCGCCAGCAGCCAGCTAGGACTAGCGGGGGGGTTTCGTAACAATGAGCAGTTCTTC. This gives the protein CASSQLGLAGGFRNNEQFF. The chain carries TRBV4-1 and TRBJ2-1; 15 bases are a match to TRBD2. CDR3 length: 19 residues. The junction had 11 bases not matched to a gene; V was cut back by 3 bases and J by 5 bases. Germline CDR1 reads MGHRA; CDR2 reads YSYEKL.

The chain carries TRBV18 and TRBJ1-5; 7 bases match TRBD1. Germline V lookup: CDR1 KGHSH, CDR2 LQKENI. V shed 3 bases and J 3 bases; nucleotides not matched to a gene: 5. The CDR3 is 15 residues long. The CDR3 reads CASSPPGGDNQPQHF. For the CDR3, the DNA is TGTGCCAGCTCACCTCCAGGGGGAGACAATCAGCCCCAGCATTTT.

The chain joins TRBV2 to TRBJ1-4, with TRBD1 matching 9 bases. The CDR3 is made up of 13 amino acids. Germline lookup yields CDR1 SNHLY and CDR2 FYNNEI. V shed 7 bases and J 10 bases; nucleotides not matched to a gene: 7. CDR3 protein: CASKRQGVVKLFF. CDR3 DNA: TGTGCCAGCAAAAGACAGGGGGTGGTAAAACTGTTTTTT.

The chain has TRBV7-8 and TRBJ2-1; 9 bases match TRBD2. Germline values: CDR1 SGHVS, CDR2 FQNEAQ. With V trimmed by 5 bases and J by 4 bases, 9 bases remained unmatched. This CDR3 region has 16 residues. This CDR3 is CASSEAGGPQYNEQFF. DNA for the CDR3: TGTGCCAGCAGCGAAGCGGGGGGCCCCCAGTACAATGAGCAGTTCTTC.

CDR3 loop: CASSLLLAGAYNEQFF. The CDR3 DNA sequence: TGCGCCAGCAGCCTGTTGCTAGCGGGGGCCTACAATGAGCAGTTCTTC. J is TRBJ2-1 and V is TRBV5-1, with 10 positions matching TRBD2. V shed 4 bases, J shed 2 bases, and the junction held 6 bases outside the gene matches. The CDR3 has 16 residues. The germline V gene encodes CDR1 SGHRS and CDR2 YFSETQ.

The chain combines TRBV5-1 with TRBJ2-5; 8 positions agree with TRBD1. In germline, CDR1 is SGHRS, CDR2 YFSETQ. The length of the CDR3 is 14 residues. With 2 bases clipped from V and 4 bases from J, the junction kept 4 bases outside the gene matches. The CDR3 protein is CASSFGQGLETQYF. The CDR3 region has the DNA TGCGCCAGCAGCTTCGGACAGGGTTTAGAGACCCAGTACTTC.

The CDR3 DNA reads as TGTGCCAGTAGTATAGTAGGACAGGGAATCCAAGGTAACAATGAGCAGTTCTTC. Encoded protein: CASSIVGQGIQGNNEQFF. The rearrangement uses TRBV19 and TRBJ2-1; 8 bases map to TRBD1. Germline CDR1 reads LNHDA; CDR2 reads SQIVND (reference sequence). The CDR3 contains 18 residues. With 1 base clipped from V and 5 bases from J, the junction kept 13 bases outside the gene matches.